This is a list of T cell receptor beta chains from one sample in a study of cytomegalovirus exposure and HLA in healthy donors. Sequenced by immunoSEQ multiplex PCR; TCRdb stores in-frame clones only, minus some. The data show approximately 79,000 clones, around 70% seen once. Sequencing was performed on PBMCs. These receptors came from a man aged 40-50 years in good health and CMV-seropositive. Both conserved end residues are part of each CDR3. The D gene is left open where the match is weak. Clone sizes are given selectively: once, few, many, or a class where the clone is expanded.

size	V	D	J	DNA	CDR3
once	TRBV28	-	TRBJ2-5	TGTGCCAGCAGGGACATCAATGGGGAGACCCAGTACTTC	CASRDINGETQYF
-	TRBV4-1	TRBD2	TRBJ2-7	TGCGCCAGCAGCCAAGGCCCTAGCGGGGGATTCTTGGCCTACGAGCAGTACTTC	CASSQGPSGGFLAYEQYF
few	TRBV6-5	-	TRBJ1-1	TGTGCCAGCAGTCCCAGGGATAGGGCTGAAGCTTTCTTT	CASSPRDRAEAFF
-	TRBV5-1	-	TRBJ2-3	TGCGCCAGCAGCTCGGCCTCAGGATCCATCACAGATACGCAGTATTTT	CASSSASGSITDTQYF
-	TRBV28	TRBD2	TRBJ2-3	TGTGCCAGCAGGGGGAGGCGGGGGTACACAGATACGCAGTATTTT	CASRGRRGYTDTQYF
few	TRBV28	TRBD1	TRBJ2-3	TGTGCCAGCAGTTGGGGGACAGGGGTTCCGACAGATACGCAGTATTTT	CASSWGTGVPTDTQYF
-	TRBV5-1	-	TRBJ1-2	TGCGCCAGCAGCTTCTCACCGCAGGGAGGCTACACCTTC	CASSFSPQGGYTF
-	TRBV2	-	TRBJ1-4	TGTGCCAGCAGTCCCCAGGTGGATGAAAAACTGTTTTTT	CASSPQVDEKLFF
-	TRBV18	TRBD1	TRBJ2-7	TGTGCCAGCTCACCCGACAGGGGAACCTACGAGCAGTACTTC	CASSPDRGTYEQYF
-	TRBV12-5	TRBD1	TRBJ1-5	TGTGCTAGCACCCGGGACAGCCAGCCCCAGCATTTT	CASTRDSQPQHF
few	TRBV28	TRBD2	TRBJ2-2	TGTGCCAGCAGTTTATCTAGCGGGGTCCAGAACACCGGGGAGCTGTTTTTT	CASSLSSGVQNTGELFF
-	TRBV18	TRBD1	TRBJ2-7	TGTGCCAGCTCGGACGGGACAGGCTACGAGCAGTACTTC	CASSDGTGYEQYF
-	TRBV19	TRBD1	TRBJ1-4	TGTGCCAGTAGTACTACAGGGGTCCATGAAAAACTGTTTTTT	CASSTTGVHEKLFF
-	TRBV10-1	TRBD2	TRBJ2-3	TGCGCCAGCAGTGAGGGGGGACTAGACCCTAAGCAGTATTTT	CASSEGGLDPKQYF
-	TRBV5-4	TRBD1	TRBJ1-1	TGTGCCAGCAGCTTTGATAGTACCGCCCCGACAGGGTCTGACACTGAAGCTTTCTTT	CASSFDSTAPTGSDTEAFF
few	TRBV5-4	TRBD2	TRBJ2-3	TGTGCCAGCAGCTTGAAACTAGCGGGAGCTGGGGATACGCAGTATTTT	CASSLKLAGAGDTQYF
-	TRBV4-1	TRBD1	TRBJ2-7	TGCGCCAGCAGCCAAGCTTCCAGGGGGTTTGAGCAGTACTTC	CASSQASRGFEQYF
-	TRBV7-9	TRBD1	TRBJ1-1	TGTGCCAGCAGCTTGGGACAGGGCAGCACTGAAGCTTTCTTT	CASSLGQGSTEAFF
-	TRBV5-6	-	TRBJ1-1	TGTGCCAGCAGCAGAAATGGGGGGACGAACACTGAAGCTTTCTTT	CASSRNGGTNTEAFF
few	TRBV9	-	TRBJ1-1	TGTGCCAGCAGCGTAGACAGAATGAACACTGAAGCTTTCTTT	CASSVDRMNTEAFF
-	TRBV5-8	TRBD1	TRBJ2-1	TGTGCCAGCAGACCGGGACAGACTTCTTACAATGAGCAGTTCTTC	CASRPGQTSYNEQFF